This T cell receptor beta chain was sequenced for a study of response to subunit inactivated influenza vaccine. Overall study findings and caveats: Only a handful of new T cells, the authors suggested, are recruited with each seasonal influenza vaccination.

The J segment lost 5 bases and the V segment lost 0 bases, leaving 5 bases of the junction unmatched. The V gene's germline CDR1 is MNHEY and CDR2 SVGAGI. This CDR3 region has 16 residues. This clonotype showed up just a few times. What it binds is not known. Using its own MiXCR run on the RT-PCR reads, TCRdb lists one record per CDR3 protein. This table holds about 500,000 distinct CDR3 sequences, over 10% found once. This clonotype originated in a man aged 50 to 60 who received an inactivated influenza vaccine. The specimen comprised PBMCs from blood, sampled 40 to 50 days after vaccination. The V gene is TRBV6-5, the J gene TRBJ2-1; TRBD2 matches at 9 bases. The CDR3 protein is CASSYSASGVNNEQFF. The CDR3 DNA is TGTGCCAGCAGTTACTCGGCTAGCGGGGTTAACAATGAGCAGTTCTTC.